Below, 7 T cell receptor beta chains from the same sample are listed, as sequenced in a study of Graves' ophthalmopathy and Graves' hyperthyroidism. Amplification of TCR beta CDR3 regions used RNA transcripts. An initial RT-PCR round employing HTBI primers preceded a second-round multiplex PCR. TCRdb ran MiXCR on the multiplex PCR reads and lists one entry per CDR3 protein. This sample has fewer than 600,000 distinct CDR3 sequences, with roughly 14% found just once. Sequencing was performed on blood. The receptor set was obtained from a woman younger than 45 with Graves' ophthalmopathy.

This clonotype was seen only a few times. A much larger clone is a single base away; this may be a read error. The rearrangement joins TRBV30 to TRBJ2-7; 8 bases agree with TRBD1. The CDR3 consists of 15 residues. Losses at the gene ends were 8 bases for V and 0 bases for J; bases not matched to a gene: 12. Germline V gene sequence: CDR1 GTSNPN, CDR2 SVGIG (reference sequence). This CDR3 reads CARNPGQVVSYEQYF. The DNA of the CDR3 is TGTGCCCGGAACCCGGGACAGGTGGTCTCCTACGAGCAGTACTTC.

This clonotype was seen many times. The J gene is TRBJ1-1, the V gene TRBV28; D is possibly TRBD1 (5 bases). V was trimmed by 5 bases and J by 4 bases, leaving 20 bases between them. Germline V gives CDR1 MDHEN, CDR2 SYDVKM. This CDR3 region has 16 residues. The DNA of the CDR3 is TGTGCCAGCAGTCAATCGTGGGGGACCGCGGGCACTGAAGCTTTCTTT. As protein: CASSQSWGTAGTEAFF.

This clonotype has ten or more counts. The chain recombines TRBV28 with TRBJ1-1; D unclear. There are 16 residues in the CDR3. CDR1 and CDR2 (germline): MDHEN, SYDVKM. V was shortened by 2 bases and J by 0 bases, with 13 bases between the two germline ends. The CDR3 protein is CASSLGQEIMNTEAFF. Here the CDR3 DNA reads TGTGCCAGCAGTTTAGGGCAGGAGATCATGAACACTGAAGCTTTCTTT.

This clonotype was recorded many times. The chain links TRBV6-4 to TRBJ2-7, with D uncertain. The CDR3 is 19 amino acids. CDR1 MRHNA and CDR2 SNTAGT come from the germline V gene. The V and J ends lost 6 bases and 5 bases respectively, with 32 bases between them. CDR3 in amino acids: CASRVKESLRTPGAHEQYF. The CDR3 DNA follows: TGTGCCAGCAGAGTTAAGGAAAGTCTTCGGACGCCCGGAGCGCACGAGCAGTACTTC.

This clonotype was seen a handful of times. The chain employs TRBV5-4 and TRBJ2-3; 7 nucleotides agree with TRBD1. CDR1 and CDR2 (germline): SGHNT, YYREEE (reference sequence). V was pared by 4 bases and J by 0 bases, with 5 bases of the junction left unmatched. The CDR3 has 15 amino acids. Here the CDR3 DNA reads TGTGCCAGCAGCCCCAAACAGGGGAGCACAGATACGCAGTATTTT. As protein: CASSPKQGSTDTQYF.

J is TRBJ2-4 and V is TRBV5-5, with D maybe TRBD2 (6 bases). Germline-derived CDR1 and CDR2 are SGHKS and YYEKEE (reference sequence). V lost 3 bases, J lost 0 bases, and 13 bases lay in between. The CDR3 contains 16 residues. The CDR3 sequence is CASSSLREIAKNIQYF. In nucleotides, the CDR3 is TGTGCCAGCAGCTCACTGCGGGAAATAGCCAAAAACATTCAGTACTTC.

This clonotype was counted ten times or more. CDR3 sequence (DNA): TGTGCCAGCAGCCAAGAAGCCTCCTTTGAGGGACTTTCGTTCTCCTACGAGCAGTACTTC. Translating it yields CASSQEASFEGLSFSYEQYF. This chain links TRBV4-2 with TRBJ2-7; D perhaps matches TRBD2 (6 bases). Germline CDR1 and CDR2: LGHNA and YNFKEQ. The CDR3 length is 20 residues. V was pared by 0 bases and J by 0 bases, with 24 bases between.